This entry features one T cell receptor (beta chain) sequence. Here immunoSEQ multiplex PCR was the method, and the copy in TCRdb shows in-frame clones only, minus some. Among about 270,000 clones, around 90% were seen once, and the ten largest hold approximately 2%. Membership in each cohort depended on participant-reported clinical history. This entry is derived from a study of blood T cell repertoires in COVID-19. V lost 4 bases and J lost 5; bases outside the gene matches: 7. Germline assignment: CDR1 ENHRY and CDR2 SYGVKD. CDR3 length equals 16 residues. Material for sequencing was PBMCs or T cells enriched from blood (not recorded which). The TCR originated in a woman aged 55-70 years in a cohort exposed to, infected with or recovered from COVID-19 (not recorded which). The rearrangement uses TRBV10-3 and TRBJ2-2; 10 nucleotides agree with TRBD1. The CDR3 coding sequence is TGTGCCATCAGTGGGTCGGGACAGGGGAGGACCGGGGAGCTGTTTTTT. Translated: CAISGSGQGRTGELFF.